Reported below is one T cell receptor (beta chain). Antigen unknown. The authors ran a second PCR of roughly 6 to 11 cycles using a sample-barcoded 5' primer and a J-beta primer mix. Each cDNA molecule received a tag from a template-switch adaptor that had 12 random nucleotides. TCRdb fed the 5' RACE reads into MiXCR, producing one record per CDR3 protein. The table includes some 900,000 distinct CDR3 sequences, about 48% detected once. The data were taken from a study of blood T cells in healthy people across ages. Findings and limits, study-wide: Naive CD4+ cells and diversity were both higher in long-lived donors than in aged donors. Samples with more naive T cells showed higher observed beta diversity.

The CDR3 is 16 residues long. CDR1 and CDR2 (germline): SGHRS, YFSETQ. V was cut by 6 bases and J by 2 bases, with 15 bases left in between. Donors were healthy Caucasian individuals from Russia aged about 6 to 100. The chain uses TRBV5-1 and TRBJ2-6, with TRBD1 as a possible D gene (5 bases). This receptor was identified in a man aged 25 to 40 in good health. The sample was blood. The CDR3 sequence: CASTSQGIAGANVLTF. The CDR3 DNA reads TGCGCCAGCACCAGCCAGGGAATCGCTGGGGCCAACGTCCTGACTTTC.